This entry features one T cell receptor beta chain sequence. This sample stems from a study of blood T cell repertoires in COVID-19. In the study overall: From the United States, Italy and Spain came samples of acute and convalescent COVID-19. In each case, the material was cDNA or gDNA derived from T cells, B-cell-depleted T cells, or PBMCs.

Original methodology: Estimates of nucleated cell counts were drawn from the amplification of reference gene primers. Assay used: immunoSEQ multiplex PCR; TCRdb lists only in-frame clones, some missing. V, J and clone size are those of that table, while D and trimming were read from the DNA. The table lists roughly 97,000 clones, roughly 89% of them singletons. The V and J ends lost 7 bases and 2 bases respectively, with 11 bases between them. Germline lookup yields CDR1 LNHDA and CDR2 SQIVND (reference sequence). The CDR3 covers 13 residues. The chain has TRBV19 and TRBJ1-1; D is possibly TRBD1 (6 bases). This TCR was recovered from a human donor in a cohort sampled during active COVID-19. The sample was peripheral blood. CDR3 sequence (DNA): TGTGCCAGTACCACAGGGAGTAACACTGAAGCTTTCTTT. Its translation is CASTTGSNTEAFF.